These T cell receptor beta chains were read from a single sample in a study of CD8+ T cells in alopecia areata. Method: immunoSEQ multiplex PCR; TCRdb's copy keeps in-frame clones and lacks some. The sample contains 95,000 to 100,000 clones, about 58% of which appear only once. The sample consisted of CD8+ T cells sorted from blood, taken at week 4, from a patient treated with tofacitinib. Receptor source: a human donor with alopecia areata. Each CDR3 is given with its conserved first and last residue. The D gene is left open where the match is weak. Clone size is given for some rows only: seen once, a few or many times, or a class if the clone is expanded.

j_call	cdr3_length	v_call	clone_size	d_call	cdr3_aa	cdr3_nt
TRBJ2-3	15	TRBV5-6	few	TRBD2	CASSPPSGATDTQYF	TGTGCCAGCAGCCCCCCCAGCGGGGCAACAGATACGCAGTATTTT
TRBJ1-2	13	TRBV25-1	.	.	CASSASTWFGYTF	TGTGCCAGCAGTGCATCGACATGGTTCGGCTACACCTTC
TRBJ2-5	14	TRBV9	.	.	CASSTPGLGETQYF	TGTGCCAGCAGCACTCCGGGACTGGGCGAGACCCAGTACTTC
TRBJ2-7	17	TRBV13	.	TRBD2	CASSFGTSGGDSYEQYF	TGTGCCAGCAGCTTCGGGACTAGCGGGGGGGACTCCTACGAGCAGTACTTC
TRBJ2-7	13	TRBV5-4	.	.	CAGRAGLAYEQYF	TGTGCCGGGAGAGCGGGCCTTGCCTACGAGCAGTACTTC
TRBJ2-2	17	TRBV9	few	.	CASSVPRQDANTGELFF	TGTGCCAGCAGCGTACCGCGACAGGATGCGAACACCGGGGAGCTGTTTTTT
TRBJ1-2	15	TRBV5-1	few	.	CASSIQGGPLYGYTF	TGCGCCAGCAGCATACAGGGAGGCCCTCTCTATGGCTACACCTTC
TRBJ1-5	14	TRBV27	once	TRBD1	CASSSTGSNQPQHF	TGTGCCAGCAGTTCGACAGGGAGCAATCAGCCCCAGCATTTT
TRBJ2-1	15	TRBV9	.	.	CASSVDGLLYNEQFF	TGTGCCAGCAGCGTAGATGGTCTTCTTTACAATGAGCAGTTCTTC
TRBJ1-5	15	TRBV13	.	.	CASSWRADSNQPQHF	TGTGCCAGCAGCTGGAGGGCGGATAGCAATCAGCCCCAGCATTTT
TRBJ1-4	13	TRBV7-9	.	.	CASSLVVNEKLFF	TGTGCCAGCAGCTTAGTGGTTAATGAAAAACTGTTTTTT
TRBJ2-1	14	TRBV15	.	TRBD2	CATSRAGGPNEQFF	TGTGCCACCAGCAGAGCGGGAGGGCCGAATGAGCAGTTCTTC
TRBJ2-1	14	TRBV15	few	.	CATSRDLSDNEQFF	TGTGCCACCAGCAGAGATTTATCGGACAATGAGCAGTTCTTC
TRBJ2-7	15	TRBV7-8	.	TRBD2	CASSLVAGGLYEQYF	TGTGCCAGCAGCTTAGTAGCGGGGGGGCTCTACGAGCAGTACTTC
TRBJ2-7	11	TRBV27	.	.	CASGVGYEQYF	TGTGCCAGCGGGGTGGGCTACGAGCAGTACTTC
TRBJ2-7	15	TRBV9	once	TRBD2	CASSAEGAGGYEQYF	TGTGCCAGCAGCGCCGAGGGAGCGGGAGGATACGAGCAGTACTTC
TRBJ2-1	15	TRBV28	few	.	CASSLSGESYNEQFF	TGTGCCAGCAGTTTATCAGGGGAGTCCTACAATGAGCAGTTCTTC
TRBJ1-1	13	TRBV27	.	.	CASSLGGLTEAFF	TGTGCCAGCAGTTTGGGGGGCCTCACTGAAGCTTTCTTT
TRBJ2-1	15	TRBV7-2	.	TRBD2	CASTISRGEGDEQFF	TGTGCCAGCACCATTTCTCGGGGGGAGGGTGATGAGCAGTTCTTC
TRBJ2-3	15	TRBV5-1	.	.	CASSLWQELRPPQYF	TGCGCCAGCAGCTTGTGGCAGGAGCTTCGGCCCCCACAGTATTTT
TRBJ2-7	13	TRBV29-1	once	TRBD2	CSVSGGITYEQYF	TGCAGCGTTAGCGGGGGGATAACCTACGAGCAGTACTTC
TRBJ2-5	16	TRBV6-6	.	TRBD1	CASRNRTGGTSETQYF	TGTGCCAGCAGAAATAGGACAGGGGGTACTTCGGAGACCCAGTACTTC